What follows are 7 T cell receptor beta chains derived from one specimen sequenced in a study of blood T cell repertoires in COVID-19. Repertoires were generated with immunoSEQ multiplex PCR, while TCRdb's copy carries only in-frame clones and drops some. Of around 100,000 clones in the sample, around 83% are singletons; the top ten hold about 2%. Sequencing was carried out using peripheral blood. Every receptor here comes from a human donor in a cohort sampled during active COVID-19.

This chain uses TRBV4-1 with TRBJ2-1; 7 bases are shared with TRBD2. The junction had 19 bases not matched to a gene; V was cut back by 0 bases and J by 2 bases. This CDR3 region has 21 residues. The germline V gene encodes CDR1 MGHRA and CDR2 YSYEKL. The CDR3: CASSQDLLGRRTRRAYNEQFF. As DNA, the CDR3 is TGCGCCAGCAGCCAAGATCTTCTGGGACGGAGGACTAGGAGAGCCTACAATGAGCAGTTCTTC.

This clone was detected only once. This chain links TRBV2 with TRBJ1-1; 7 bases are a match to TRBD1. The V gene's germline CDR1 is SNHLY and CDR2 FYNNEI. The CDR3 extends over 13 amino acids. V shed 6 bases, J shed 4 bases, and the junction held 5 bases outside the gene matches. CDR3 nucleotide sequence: TGTGCCAGCAGGGTTCCAGGGGGCACTGAAGCTTTCTTT. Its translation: CASRVPGGTEAFF. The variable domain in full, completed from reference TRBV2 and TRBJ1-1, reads EPEVTQTPSHQVTQMGQEVILRCVPISNHLYFYWYRQILGQKVEFLVSFYNNEISEKSEIFDDQFSVERPDGSNFTLKIRSTKLEDSAMYFCASRVPGGTEAFFGQGTRLTVV.

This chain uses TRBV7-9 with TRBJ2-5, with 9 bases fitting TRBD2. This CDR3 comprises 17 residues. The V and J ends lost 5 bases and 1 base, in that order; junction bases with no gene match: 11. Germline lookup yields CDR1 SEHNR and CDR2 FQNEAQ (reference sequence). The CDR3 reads CASSPPRLAALQETQYF. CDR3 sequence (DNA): TGTGCCAGCAGCCCCCCGAGACTAGCGGCCCTCCAAGAGACCCAGTACTTC.

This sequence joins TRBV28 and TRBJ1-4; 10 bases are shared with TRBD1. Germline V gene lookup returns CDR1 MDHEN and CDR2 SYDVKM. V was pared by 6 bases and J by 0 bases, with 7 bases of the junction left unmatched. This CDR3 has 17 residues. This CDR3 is CASRTGGTGATNEKLFF. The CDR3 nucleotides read TGTGCCAGCAGGACAGGGGGCACTGGGGCAACTAATGAAAAACTGTTTTTT.

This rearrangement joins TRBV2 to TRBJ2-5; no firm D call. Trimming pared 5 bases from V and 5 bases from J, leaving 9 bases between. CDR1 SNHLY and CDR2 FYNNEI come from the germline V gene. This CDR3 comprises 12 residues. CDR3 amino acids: CASSSIRETQYF. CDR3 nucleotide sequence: TGTGCCAGCAGTAGTATTCGGGAGACCCAGTACTTC.

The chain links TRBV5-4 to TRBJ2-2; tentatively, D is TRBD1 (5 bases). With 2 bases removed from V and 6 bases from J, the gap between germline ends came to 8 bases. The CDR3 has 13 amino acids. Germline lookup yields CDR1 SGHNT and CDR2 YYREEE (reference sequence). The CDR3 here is CASSFTGSGELFF. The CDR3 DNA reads TGTGCCAGCAGCTTTACAGGATCCGGGGAGCTGTTTTTT.

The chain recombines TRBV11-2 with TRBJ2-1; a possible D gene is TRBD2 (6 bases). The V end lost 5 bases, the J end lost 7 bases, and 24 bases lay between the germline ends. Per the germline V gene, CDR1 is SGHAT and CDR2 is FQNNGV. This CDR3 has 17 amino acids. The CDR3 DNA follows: TGTGCCAGCAGCCCGAAACTAGAAGGCATGGGGAGGAATGAGCAGTTCTTC. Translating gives CASSPKLEGMGRNEQFF. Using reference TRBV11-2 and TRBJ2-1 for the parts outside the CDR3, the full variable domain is EAGVAQSPRYKIIEKRQSVAFWCNPISGHATLYWYQQILGQGPKLLIQFQNNGVVDDSQLPKDRFSAERLKGVDSTLKIQPAKLEDSAVYLCASSPKLEGMGRNEQFFGPGTRLTVL.